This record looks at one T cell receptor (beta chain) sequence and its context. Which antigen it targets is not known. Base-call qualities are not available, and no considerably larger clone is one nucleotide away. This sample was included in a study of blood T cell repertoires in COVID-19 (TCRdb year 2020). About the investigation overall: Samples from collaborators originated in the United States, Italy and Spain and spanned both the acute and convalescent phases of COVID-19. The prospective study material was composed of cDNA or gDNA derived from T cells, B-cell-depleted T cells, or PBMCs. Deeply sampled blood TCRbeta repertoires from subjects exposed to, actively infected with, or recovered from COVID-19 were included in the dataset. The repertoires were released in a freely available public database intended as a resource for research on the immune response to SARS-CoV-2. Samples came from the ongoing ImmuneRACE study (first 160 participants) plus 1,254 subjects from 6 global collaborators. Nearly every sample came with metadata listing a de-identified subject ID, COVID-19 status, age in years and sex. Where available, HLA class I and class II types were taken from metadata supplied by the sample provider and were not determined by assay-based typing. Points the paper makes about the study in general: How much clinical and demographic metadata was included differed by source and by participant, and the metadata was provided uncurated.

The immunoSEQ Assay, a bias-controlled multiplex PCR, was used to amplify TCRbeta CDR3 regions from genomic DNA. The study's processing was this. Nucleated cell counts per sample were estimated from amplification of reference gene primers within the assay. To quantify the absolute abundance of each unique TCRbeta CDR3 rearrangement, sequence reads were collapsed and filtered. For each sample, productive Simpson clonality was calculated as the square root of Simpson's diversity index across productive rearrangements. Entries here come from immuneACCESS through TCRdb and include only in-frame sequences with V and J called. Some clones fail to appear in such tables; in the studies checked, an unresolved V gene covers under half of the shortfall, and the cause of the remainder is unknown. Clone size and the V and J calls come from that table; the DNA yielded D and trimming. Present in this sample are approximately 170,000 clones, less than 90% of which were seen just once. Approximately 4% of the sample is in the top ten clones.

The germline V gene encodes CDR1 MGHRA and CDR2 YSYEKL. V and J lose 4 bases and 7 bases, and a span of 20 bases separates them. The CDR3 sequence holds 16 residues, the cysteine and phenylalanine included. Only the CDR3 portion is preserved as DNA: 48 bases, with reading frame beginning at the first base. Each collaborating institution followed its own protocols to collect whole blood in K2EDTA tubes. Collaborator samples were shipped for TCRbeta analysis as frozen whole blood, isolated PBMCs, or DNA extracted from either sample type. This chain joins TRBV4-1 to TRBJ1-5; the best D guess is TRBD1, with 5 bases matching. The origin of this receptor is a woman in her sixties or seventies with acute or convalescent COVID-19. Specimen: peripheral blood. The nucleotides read TGCGCCAGCAGCCGCAAAATGGGTGACGGGGGACAGCCCCAGCATTTT. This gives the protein CASSRKMGDGGQPQHF.